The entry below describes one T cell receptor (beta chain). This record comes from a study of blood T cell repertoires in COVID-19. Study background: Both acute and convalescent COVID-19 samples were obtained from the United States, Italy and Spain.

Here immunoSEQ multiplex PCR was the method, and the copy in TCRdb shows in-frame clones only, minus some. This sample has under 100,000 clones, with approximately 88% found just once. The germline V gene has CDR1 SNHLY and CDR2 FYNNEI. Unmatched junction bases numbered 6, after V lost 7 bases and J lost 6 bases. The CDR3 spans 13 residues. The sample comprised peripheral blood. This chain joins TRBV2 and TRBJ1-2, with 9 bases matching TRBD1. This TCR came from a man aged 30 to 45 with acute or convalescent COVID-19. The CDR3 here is CASNDRGFDGYTF. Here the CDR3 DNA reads TGTGCCAGCAACGACAGGGGGTTCGATGGCTACACCTTC.